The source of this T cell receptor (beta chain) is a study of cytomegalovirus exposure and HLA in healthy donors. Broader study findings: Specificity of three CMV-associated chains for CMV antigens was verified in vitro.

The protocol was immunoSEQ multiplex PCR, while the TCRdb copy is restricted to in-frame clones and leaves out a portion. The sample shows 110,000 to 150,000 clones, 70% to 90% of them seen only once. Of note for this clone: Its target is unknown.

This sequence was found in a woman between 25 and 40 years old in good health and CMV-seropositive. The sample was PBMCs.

The CDR3 nucleotides read TGTGCCAGCAGTGAAGTCTGGCCCACTGATGAAAGACAGGGGGCCTTGGTAGATCAGCCCCAGCATTTT. Protein sequence: CASSEVWPTDERQGALVDQPQHF. This chain joins TRBV6-1 and TRBJ1-5; 10 bases map to TRBD1. The CDR3 spans 23 residues. The V and J ends lost 1 base and 5 bases, in that order; junction bases with no gene match: 26. From germline, CDR1 is MNHNS and CDR2 SASEGT.